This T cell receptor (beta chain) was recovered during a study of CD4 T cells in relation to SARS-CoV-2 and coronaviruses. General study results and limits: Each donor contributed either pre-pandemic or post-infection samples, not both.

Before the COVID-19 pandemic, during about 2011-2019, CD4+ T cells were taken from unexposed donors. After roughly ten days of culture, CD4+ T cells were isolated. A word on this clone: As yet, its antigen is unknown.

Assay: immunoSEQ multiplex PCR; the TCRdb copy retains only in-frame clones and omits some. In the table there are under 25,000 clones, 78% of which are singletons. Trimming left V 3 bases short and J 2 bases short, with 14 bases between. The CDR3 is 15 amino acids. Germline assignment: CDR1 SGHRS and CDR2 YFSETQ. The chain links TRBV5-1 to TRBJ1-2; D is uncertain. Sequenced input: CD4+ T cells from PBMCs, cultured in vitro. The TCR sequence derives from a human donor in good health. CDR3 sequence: CASSSLIDGNYGYTF. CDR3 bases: TGCGCCAGCAGCTCCCTCATCGACGGGAACTATGGCTACACCTTC.